The 6 T cell receptor beta chains reported below all come from one sample, sequenced in a study of neurological immune-mediated disorders. Each CDR3 protein gets one entry after TCRdb re-called the 5' RACE reads with MiXCR. Among under 11,000 distinct CDR3 sequences listed, more than 20% were seen once. The material sequenced was CD8+ T cells from blood. The source is a woman aged 35 to 49 with multiple sclerosis.

The table lists this clonotype with many counts. The genes are TRBV12-3 or TRBV12-4 and TRBJ2-1, with 11 positions matching TRBD2. This CDR3 has 15 amino acids. After removal of 3 bases from V and 7 bases from J, the junction contained 5 bases not matched to a gene. The CDR3 coding sequence is TGTGCCAGCAGTTTCGTAGCGGGGGGGTGGAATGAGCAGTTCTTC. Translation: CASSFVAGGWNEQFF.

This chain connects TRBV10-3 to TRBJ2-7, with D possibly TRBD1 on 5 matching bases. The CDR3 consists of 14 residues. Trimming left V 0 bases short and J 3 bases short, with 9 bases between. In germline, CDR1 is ENHRY, CDR2 SYGVKD. CDR3 sequence reads: CAISESDSLYEQYF. In nucleotides, the CDR3 is TGTGCCATCAGTGAGTCAGACAGCCTCTACGAGCAGTACTTC.

This clonotype has a count of ten or more. V and J are TRBV6-5 and TRBJ2-1; TRBD2 matches 8 bases. Germline CDR1 MNHEY, CDR2 SVGAGI. The V gene end was trimmed by 5 bases and the J gene end by 4 bases; junction bases not matched to a gene: 7. The CDR3 is 15 residues long. The CDR3 bases are TGTGCCAGCAGTGTGGGCGGCGGGGGGTACAATGAGCAGTTCTTC. Translated: CASSVGGGGYNEQFF.

This clonotype is labeled as medium-sized (0.01 to 0.1%). J is TRBJ2-1 and V is TRBV5-1; D is undetermined. The CDR3 is made up of 14 amino acids. CDR1 is SGHRS and CDR2 is YFSETQ in the germline V gene. V was pared by 4 bases and J by 1 base, with 9 bases between. The CDR3 reads CASSPYGSYNEQFF. As DNA, the CDR3 is TGCGCCAGCAGCCCCTATGGGTCCTACAATGAGCAGTTCTTC.

The genes are TRBV12-3 or TRBV12-4 and TRBJ2-7, with a tentative D call TRBD2 (5 bases). V lost 6 bases and J 2 bases, leaving 11 bases between the germline ends. The CDR3 loop spans 13 amino acids. The CDR3 spells CASSWESPYEQYF. CDR3 sequence (DNA): TGTGCCAGCAGCTGGGAGTCCCCCTACGAGCAGTACTTC.

The chain links TRBV4-1 to TRBJ1-1, with D perhaps TRBD1 (5 bases). CDR1 is MGHRA, CDR2 YSYEKL, per germline. The CDR3 runs to 18 residues. Trimming cost V 3 bases and J 0 bases, with 20 bases left between them. The CDR3 coding sequence is TGCGCCAGCAGCCAGTTCGTTGGGACGGACACATTGAACACTGAAGCTTTCTTT. Translated, it gives CASSQFVGTDTLNTEAFF.